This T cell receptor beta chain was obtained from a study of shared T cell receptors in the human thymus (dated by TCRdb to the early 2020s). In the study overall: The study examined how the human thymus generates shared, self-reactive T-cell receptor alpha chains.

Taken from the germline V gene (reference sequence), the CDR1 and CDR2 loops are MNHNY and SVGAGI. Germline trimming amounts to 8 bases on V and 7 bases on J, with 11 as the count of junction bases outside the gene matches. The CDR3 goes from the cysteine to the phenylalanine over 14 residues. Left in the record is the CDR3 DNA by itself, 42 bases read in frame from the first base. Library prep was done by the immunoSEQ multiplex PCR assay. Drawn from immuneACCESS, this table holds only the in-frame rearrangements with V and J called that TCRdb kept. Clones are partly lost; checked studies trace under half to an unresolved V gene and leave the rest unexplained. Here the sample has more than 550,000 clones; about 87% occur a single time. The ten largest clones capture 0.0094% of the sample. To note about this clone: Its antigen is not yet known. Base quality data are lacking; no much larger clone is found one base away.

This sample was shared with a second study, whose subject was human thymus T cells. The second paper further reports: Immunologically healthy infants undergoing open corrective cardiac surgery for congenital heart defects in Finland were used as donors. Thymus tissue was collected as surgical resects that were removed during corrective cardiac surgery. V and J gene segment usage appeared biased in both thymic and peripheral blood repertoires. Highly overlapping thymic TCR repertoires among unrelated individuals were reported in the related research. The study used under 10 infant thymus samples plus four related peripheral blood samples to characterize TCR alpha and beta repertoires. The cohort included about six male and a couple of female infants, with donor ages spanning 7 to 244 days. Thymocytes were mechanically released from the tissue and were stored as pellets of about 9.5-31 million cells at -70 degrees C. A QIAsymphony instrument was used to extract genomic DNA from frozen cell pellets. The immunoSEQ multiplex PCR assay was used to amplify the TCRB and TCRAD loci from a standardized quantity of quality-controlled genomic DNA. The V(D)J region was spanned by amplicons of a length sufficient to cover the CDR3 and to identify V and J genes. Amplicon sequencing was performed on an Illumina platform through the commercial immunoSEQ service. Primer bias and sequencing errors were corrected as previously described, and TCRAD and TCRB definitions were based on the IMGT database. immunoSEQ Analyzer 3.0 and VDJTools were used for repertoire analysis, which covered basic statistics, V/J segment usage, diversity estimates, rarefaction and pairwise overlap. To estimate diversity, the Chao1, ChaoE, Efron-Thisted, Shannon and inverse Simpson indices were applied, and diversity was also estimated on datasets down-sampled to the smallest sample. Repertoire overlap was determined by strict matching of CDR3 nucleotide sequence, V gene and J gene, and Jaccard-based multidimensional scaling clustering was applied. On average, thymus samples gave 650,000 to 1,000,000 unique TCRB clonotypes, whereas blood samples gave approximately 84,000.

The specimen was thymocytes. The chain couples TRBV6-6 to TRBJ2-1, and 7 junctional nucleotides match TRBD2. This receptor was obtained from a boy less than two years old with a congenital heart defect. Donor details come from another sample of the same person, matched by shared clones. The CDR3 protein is CASWEGGLRNEQFF. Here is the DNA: TGTGCCAGCTGGGAGGGAGGGTTGAGGAATGAGCAGTTCTTC.